A single sample is the source of the 32 T cell receptor beta chains below, sequenced in a study of CD8+ T cells in alopecia areata. RNA extraction and reverse transcription yielded cDNA as sequencing template. Only in-frame clones appear in the TCRdb table, and some are missing; sequencing was by immunoSEQ multiplex PCR. The profile shows roughly 140,000 clones, around 49% of them singletons. The source was CD4+ T cells sorted from blood, collected at week 0. Receptor source: a human donor with alopecia areata.

This clone was counted only a few times. V usage is TRBV29-1 and J usage is TRBJ2-5; D uncertain. Germline V gives CDR1 SQVTM, CDR2 ANQGSEA. The CDR3 runs to 12 residues. The V and J ends lost 4 bases and 8 bases respectively, with 14 bases between them. CDR3 region: CSVAGSVETQYF. The CDR3 DNA reads TGCAGCGTTGCTGGTTCGGTAGAAACCCAGTACTTC.

This clone has a handful of counts. The chain is built from TRBV6-5 and TRBJ2-5; perhaps TRBD1 as D (7 bases). CDR3 length: 12 residues. The germline V gene encodes CDR1 MNHEY and CDR2 SVGAGI. The V end lost 6 bases, the J end lost 4 bases, and 9 bases lay between the germline ends. The CDR3 coding sequence is TGTGCCAGCAGCCAGGGGGGAGAGACCCAGTACTTC. Its translation: CASSQGGETQYF.

The chain carries TRBV7-9 and TRBJ2-7; no clear D. This CDR3 spans 12 amino acids. V lost 1 base and J 5 bases, leaving 6 bases between the germline ends. CDR1 is SEHNR and CDR2 is FQNEAQ in the germline V gene (reference sequence). The CDR3 nucleotides read TGTGCCAGCAGCTTAGTCGGCGACGAGCAGTACTTC. Amino acids: CASSLVGDEQYF.

This clone came up a few times. The chain carries TRBV30 and TRBJ2-7; D may be TRBD2 (5 bases). This CDR3 region has 14 residues. Germline-derived CDR1 and CDR2 are GTSNPN and SVGIG (reference sequence). V was clipped by 6 bases and J by 5 bases, with 20 bases between them. The CDR3 bases are TGTGCCTGCGGAGGATCTGGGTCTTCCCACGAGCAGTACTTC. It translates to CACGGSGSSHEQYF.

The genes are TRBV27 and TRBJ2-7; TRBD1 is a possible D gene (5 bases). The germline V and J ends were trimmed by 6 bases and 7 bases, with 16 bases remaining between them. The CDR3 length is 13 residues. CDR1 and CDR2 (germline): MNHEY, SMNVEV (reference sequence). For the CDR3, the DNA is TGTGCCAGCAGCTGGCTCCAGGGATTAGAGCAGTACTTC. It is translated as CASSWLQGLEQYF.

This clone is a singleton in its sample. The V and J genes are TRBV5-1 and TRBJ2-7; a possible D gene is TRBD2 (5 bases). Trimming left V 4 bases short and J 6 bases short, with 17 bases between. There are 14 residues in the CDR3. CDR1 and CDR2 from the germline V gene are SGHRS and YFSETQ. In DNA form, the CDR3 reads TGCGCCAGCAGCCCGAGGACGGGATGGGGCGAGCAGTACTTC. Translation: CASSPRTGWGEQYF. The variable domain in full, completed from reference TRBV5-1 and TRBJ2-7, reads KAGVTQTPRYLIKTRGQQVTLSCSPISGHRSVSWYQQTPGQGLQFLFEYFSETQRNKGNFPGRFSGRQFSNSRSEMNVSTLELGDSALYLCASSPRTGWGEQYFGPGTRLTVT.

J is TRBJ2-5 and V is TRBV7-8, with 10 nucleotides matching TRBD2. J lost 4 bases, V lost 4 bases, and 9 bases had no gene match. The germline V gene has CDR1 SGHVS and CDR2 FQNEAQ. The CDR3 has 16 amino acids. The CDR3 here is CASSSSPSGSSETQYF. Here the CDR3 DNA reads TGTGCCAGCAGCTCATCTCCTAGCGGGAGTTCAGAGACCCAGTACTTC.

This clone was recorded a few times. The chain carries TRBV14 and TRBJ1-1, with a possible D match to TRBD1 (5 bases). Germline values: CDR1 SGHDN, CDR2 FVKESK. The V end was cut by 5 bases, the J end by 0 bases, with 7 bases between. This CDR3 contains 13 residues. As DNA, the CDR3 is TGTGCCAGCAGCTGGGGGTTGAACACTGAAGCTTTCTTT. Protein product: CASSWGLNTEAFF.

This clone was found a few times. The chain employs TRBV4-1 and TRBJ2-7, with TRBD2 identical over 7 bases. V lost 2 bases to trimming and J lost 5 bases; unmatched junction nucleotides: 15. The CDR3 runs to 17 residues. Per germline, CDR1 MGHRA and CDR2 YSYEKL. The CDR3 DNA is TGCGCCAGCAGCCAACCCCCCGGCAGCGGGGTCCGCGACGAGCAGTACTTC. As protein: CASSQPPGSGVRDEQYF.

The gene calls are TRBV30 and TRBJ1-5; 8 nucleotides line up with TRBD1. The CDR3 runs 14 residues. Germline V CDR1 and CDR2: GTSNPN, SVGIG (reference sequence). The V gene end was trimmed by 1 base and the J gene end by 6 bases; junction bases not matched to a gene: 5. The CDR3 spells CAWSGQGFGQPQHF. The CDR3 coding sequence is TGTGCCTGGAGTGGACAGGGGTTTGGTCAGCCCCAGCATTTT.

This clone was detected only a few times. V is TRBV30 and J is TRBJ2-5, with D hard to call. Near its end, the DNA agrees better with TRBJ2-7, so the J call may be wrong. CDR3 size: 13 residues. The V gene's germline CDR1 is GTSNPN and CDR2 SVGIG (reference sequence). For the CDR3, the DNA is TGTGCCTGGAGTTTGGGTCGCTCCTACGAGCAGTACTTC. It yields the protein CAWSLGRSYEQYF.

This chain uses TRBV29-1 with TRBJ2-7; the D is unclear. The germline V gene encodes CDR1 SQVTM and CDR2 ANQGSEA. CDR3 length equals 11 residues. V lost 2 bases to trimming and J lost 5 bases, with 7 bases between them. The CDR3 DNA follows: TGCAGCGTTGAAAGGGCCCACGAGCAGTACTTC. Translation: CSVERAHEQYF.

This clone was counted a single time. Sequence at one end of the junction differs from germline and may be a read error. This sequence joins TRBV4-3 and TRBJ2-3; 7 bases line up with TRBD2. CDR3 length: 15 amino acids. In germline, CDR1 is LGHNA, CDR2 YSLEER. As DNA, the CDR3 is TGCGCCAGCAGCCAAGATTTGAGGGGCGGGAGAGGGGCCGATTTT. Amino acid sequence: CASSQDLRGGRGADF.

The V call is TRBV28, the J call TRBJ2-7; D uncertain. CDR3 length equals 11 residues. The V gene lost 5 bases and the J gene lost 4 bases, with 6 bases spanning the gap. Germline lookup yields CDR1 MDHEN and CDR2 SYDVKM. CDR3 DNA: TGTGCCAGCAGTCGAAATTACGAGCAGTACTTC. Its protein product is CASSRNYEQYF.

In its sample, this clone was seen a few times. The rearrangement uses TRBV7-2 and TRBJ1-1; D is ambiguous. V was cut by 5 bases and J by 7 bases, with 14 bases left in between. CDR3 length: 13 amino acids. The germline V gene encodes CDR1 SGHTA and CDR2 FQGNSA. CDR3 residues: CASSMDGVREAFF. CDR3 in DNA: TGTGCCAGCAGCATGGACGGAGTCCGTGAAGCTTTCTTT.

The chain has TRBV7-8 and TRBJ2-7; 8 bases align to TRBD2. Unmatched junction bases numbered 6, after V lost 3 bases and J lost 5 bases. Germline-derived CDR1 and CDR2 are SGHVS and FQNEAQ. The CDR3 extends over 14 amino acids. Written as DNA, the CDR3 is TGTGCCAGCAGCTTGAGCGGGAGATTTAACGAGCAGTACTTC. This sequence encodes CASSLSGRFNEQYF.

The chain joins TRBV30 to TRBJ1-5; no clear D gene. Per the germline V gene, CDR1 is GTSNPN and CDR2 is SVGIG (reference sequence). Trimming stripped 1 base from V and 6 bases from J, with 10 bases between. CDR3 size: 13 residues. CDR3 DNA: TGTGCCTGGAGTGCCAACCTAGGTCAGCCCCAGCATTTT. The encoded protein is CAWSANLGQPQHF. The full variable domain, in which reference TRBV30 and TRBJ1-5 provide the parts outside the CDR3, is SQTIHQWPATLVQPVGSPLSLECTVEGTSNPNLYWYRQAAGRGLQLLFYSVGIGQISSEVPQNLSASRPQDRQFILSSKKLLLSDSGFYLCAWSANLGQPQHFGDGTRLSIL.

This clone was picked up one time. This rearrangement joins TRBV29-1 to TRBJ2-3; 7 nucleotides line up with TRBD2. Germline CDR1 and CDR2: SQVTM and ANQGSEA. Trimming took 6 bases from V and 2 from J; bases not matched to a gene: 20. The length of the CDR3 is 18 residues. The CDR3 is CSVEPTGGSGSPTDTQYF. CDR3 in DNA: TGCAGCGTCGAACCCACCGGGGGGTCAGGGAGTCCCACAGATACGCAGTATTTT.

The rearrangement uses TRBV5-1 and TRBJ2-5; TRBD2 aligns across 13 bases. V lost 3 bases to trimming and J lost 5 bases; unmatched junction nucleotides: 10. CDR3 length: 17 amino acids. The V gene's germline CDR1 is SGHRS and CDR2 YFSETQ. This chain's CDR3 is CASSYSPGLAGWETQYF. CDR3 coding DNA: TGCGCCAGCAGCTACTCTCCGGGACTAGCGGGATGGGAGACCCAGTACTTC. Using reference TRBV5-1 and TRBJ2-5 for the parts outside the CDR3, the full variable domain is KAGVTQTPRYLIKTRGQQVTLSCSPISGHRSVSWYQQTPGQGLQFLFEYFSETQRNKGNFPGRFSGRQFSNSRSEMNVSTLELGDSALYLCASSYSPGLAGWETQYFGPGTRLLVL.

The chain uses TRBV29-1 and TRBJ2-4; 7 nucleotides line up with TRBD2. V trimming: 7 bases; J trimming: 7 bases; junction bases outside the gene matches: 13. The CDR3 runs 14 residues. Looked up from germline, CDR1 is SQVTM and CDR2 is ANQGSEA. This chain's CDR3 is CSAHAVGGGNIQYF. The CDR3, as DNA: TGCAGCGCCCACGCCGTTGGGGGAGGGAACATTCAGTACTTC.

The rearrangement joins TRBV5-1 to TRBJ2-5; 8 positions agree with TRBD2. Germline V gene sequence: CDR1 SGHRS, CDR2 YFSETQ. The CDR3 consists of 14 residues. The V gene end was trimmed by 3 bases and the J gene end by 5 bases; junction bases not matched to a gene: 6. The CDR3 DNA is TGCGCCAGCAGCTCCGGGACGGGAGGGGAGACCCAGTACTTC. As protein: CASSSGTGGETQYF. Looking up the rest from reference TRBV5-1 and TRBJ2-5 gives the full variable domain: KAGVTQTPRYLIKTRGQQVTLSCSPISGHRSVSWYQQTPGQGLQFLFEYFSETQRNKGNFPGRFSGRQFSNSRSEMNVSTLELGDSALYLCASSSGTGGETQYFGPGTRLLVL.

This clone was counted between two and nine times. The rearrangement links TRBV14 to TRBJ1-2; 7 bases map to TRBD1. CDR3 size: 14 residues. Trimming at V came to 4 bases and at J to 2 bases, leaving 4 bases not matched to a gene. CDR1 and CDR2 from the germline V gene are SGHDN and FVKESK. CDR3: CASSLSQGNYGYTF. CDR3 in DNA: TGTGCCAGCAGCCTATCACAGGGGAACTATGGCTACACCTTC.

This chain connects TRBV7-2 to TRBJ2-7, with 11 nucleotides matching TRBD2. The germline V gene encodes CDR1 SGHTA and CDR2 FQGNSA. The CDR3 sequence is 17 residues long. With 5 bases clipped from V and 1 base from J, the junction kept 10 bases outside the gene matches. The DNA for the CDR3 is TGTGCCAGCAGCCCCCAGGTTAGGACTAGCGGGTCCTACGAGCAGTACTTC. Translated, it gives CASSPQVRTSGSYEQYF.

The CDR3 protein is CASSLVGWDQETQYF. The CDR3 bases are TGTGCCAGCAGCTTGGTGGGATGGGACCAAGAGACCCAGTACTTC. The rearrangement uses TRBV5-4 and TRBJ2-5, with D uncertain. The V gene lost 0 bases and the J gene lost 0 bases, with 9 bases spanning the gap. The germline V gene has CDR1 SGHNT and CDR2 YYREEE (reference sequence). The CDR3 contains 15 residues.

This clone was counted only a few times. The CDR3 protein is CASSQAWDSSYEQYF. CDR3 nucleotide sequence: TGCGCCAGCAGCCAAGCCTGGGACAGCTCCTACGAGCAGTACTTC. V gene TRBV4-3 combines with J gene TRBJ2-7; 7 bases are shared with TRBD1. This CDR3 has 15 residues. Germline lookup yields CDR1 LGHNA and CDR2 YSLEER. J lost 0 bases, V lost 1 base, and 3 bases had no gene match.

The chain has TRBV4-3 and TRBJ2-6, with D perhaps matching TRBD2 (7 bases). Germline CDR1 reads LGHNA; CDR2 reads YSLEER. The CDR3 totals 15 residues. Trimming pared 5 bases from V and 4 bases from J, leaving 12 bases between. The CDR3 nucleotides read TGCGCCAGCAGCAAGGGGGGGGCCGGGGCCAACGTCCTGACTTTC. Its translation is CASSKGGAGANVLTF.

This clone was seen more than once but under ten times. The CDR3 region has the DNA TGCAGTGGACAGGTCCGCTACGAGCAGTACTTC. This gives the protein CSGQVRYEQYF. V is TRBV20-1 and J is TRBJ2-7, with D perhaps matching TRBD1 (6 bases). Trimming removed 7 bases at V and 3 bases at J, with 10 bases between. Germline V lookup: CDR1 DFQATT, CDR2 SNEGSKA (reference sequence). The CDR3 contains 11 residues.

About this clone itself: Other nucleotide sequences in the sample specify the same CDR3. This sequence joins TRBV30 and TRBJ2-3; a possible D gene is TRBD2 (6 bases). CDR1 is GTSNPN, CDR2 SVGIG, per germline (reference sequence). The germline V and J ends were trimmed by 3 bases and 0 bases, with 7 bases remaining between them. The CDR3 loop spans 13 amino acids. CDR3: CAWSGRSTDTQYF. The CDR3 DNA reads TGTGCCTGGAGCGGGAGAAGCACAGATACGCAGTATTTT.

The chain joins TRBV27 to TRBJ2-1; D is perhaps TRBD2 (5 bases). Germline assignment: CDR1 MNHEY and CDR2 SMNVEV (reference sequence). Trimming pared 6 bases from V and 7 bases from J, leaving 16 bases between. CDR3 length: 14 amino acids. The CDR3 region has the DNA TGTGCCAGCAGCGGACTCACCGAAGGGAATGAGCAGTTCTTC. It encodes CASSGLTEGNEQFF.

The chain has TRBV9 and TRBJ2-4; D not resolved. The V end lost 4 bases, the J end lost 0 bases, and 17 bases lay between the germline ends. This CDR3 region has 17 residues. Germline assignment: CDR1 SGDLS and CDR2 YYNGEE. The CDR3 sequence: CASSNTDVGIAKNIQYF. The CDR3 DNA reads TGTGCCAGCAGCAACACGGACGTGGGAATAGCCAAAAACATTCAGTACTTC. Variable domain in full (rest from reference TRBV9 and TRBJ2-4): DSGVTQTPKHLITATGQRVTLRCSPRSGDLSVYWYQQSLDQGLQFLIQYYNGEERAKGNILERFSAQQFPDLHSELNLSSLELGDSALYFCASSNTDVGIAKNIQYFGAGTRLSVL.

The chain links TRBV5-4 to TRBJ2-4; the D is unclear. Germline values: CDR1 SGHNT, CDR2 YYREEE (reference sequence). The CDR3 runs 16 residues. Trimming stripped 3 bases from V and 2 bases from J, with 15 bases between. The CDR3 nucleotides are TGTGCCAGCAGCTCTTCCGATTGGTTAACCAAAAACATTCAGTACTTC. Residues: CASSSSDWLTKNIQYF.

This clone was found many times. The V gene is TRBV25-1, the J gene TRBJ2-2, with D maybe TRBD2 (5 bases). Trimming left V 4 bases short and J 3 bases short, with 9 bases between. This CDR3 region has 14 residues. Germline V gene data show CDR1 as MGHDK and CDR2 as SYGVNS. CDR3 sequence (DNA): TGTGCCAGCAGTGCCCGGACTGACACCGGGGAGCTGTTTTTT. Translating gives CASSARTDTGELFF.